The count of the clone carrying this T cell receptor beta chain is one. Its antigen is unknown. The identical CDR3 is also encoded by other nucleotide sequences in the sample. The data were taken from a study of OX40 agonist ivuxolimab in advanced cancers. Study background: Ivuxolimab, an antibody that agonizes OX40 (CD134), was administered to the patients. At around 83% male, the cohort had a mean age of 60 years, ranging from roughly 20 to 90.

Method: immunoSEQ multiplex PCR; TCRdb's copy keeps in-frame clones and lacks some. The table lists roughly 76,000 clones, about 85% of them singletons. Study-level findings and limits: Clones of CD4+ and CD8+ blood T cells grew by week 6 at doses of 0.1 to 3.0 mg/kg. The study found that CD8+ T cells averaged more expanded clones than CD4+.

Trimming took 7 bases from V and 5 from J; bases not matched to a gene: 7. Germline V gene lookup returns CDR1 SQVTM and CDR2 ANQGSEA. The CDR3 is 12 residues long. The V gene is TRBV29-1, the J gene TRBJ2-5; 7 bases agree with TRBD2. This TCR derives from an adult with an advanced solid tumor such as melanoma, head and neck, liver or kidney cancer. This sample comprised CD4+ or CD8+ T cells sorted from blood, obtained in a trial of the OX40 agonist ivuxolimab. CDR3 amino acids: CSARGVGETQYF. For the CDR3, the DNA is TGCAGCGCACGGGGGGTGGGGGAGACCCAGTACTTC.